This T cell receptor (beta chain) was identified in a study of breast tumors, draining lymph nodes, adjacent tissues. Study-wide results and limits: Most tumor T cells seemingly derive from lymph node, then expand in tumor.

The lymph nodes were axillary draining lymph nodes from breast cancer patients. Comments on this clonotype: Its antigen is unidentified. A much larger clone differs by one base, so this may be a read error.

TCRdb re-called the multiplex PCR reads through MiXCR, storing one row per CDR3 protein. The repertoire has 150,000 to 200,000 distinct CDR3 sequences, approximately 33% of them found once; the top ten carry about 3.8%. The sample taken for sequencing was axillary lymph node tissue. The origin of this receptor is a female donor with breast cancer. Some clones in this sample may be carry-over from other donors' samples.

The CDR3 bases are TGTGCCAGCAGCTGGGGGACAGCGGAAACGGAGACCCAGTACTTC. Protein: CASSWGTAETETQYF. The gene calls are TRBV5-6 and TRBJ2-5; 7 bases agree with TRBD1. J was trimmed by 5 bases and V by 3 bases; bases with no gene match: 10. CDR3 size: 15 residues. The germline V gene has CDR1 SGHDT and CDR2 YYEEEE.